These 9 T cell receptor beta chains share one sample of origin, sequenced in a study of human T cells and chemical hapten exposure. One entry per CDR3 protein, called by TCRdb with MiXCR from the RACE reads. The table lists approximately 84,000 distinct CDR3 sequences, more than 8.5% of them singletons. Time point in this sample: patch test 2, 6 weeks after DPC sensitization. The treatment denotes: therapeutic diphenylcyclopropenone sensitization with weekly scalp DPC. The sample consisted of whole blood, taken in connection with sensitization to the hapten diphenylcyclopropenone (DPC). All receptors come from a woman in her twenties or thirties with alopecia areata. Some clones in this sample may be carry-over from other donors' samples.

J is TRBJ1-5 and V is TRBV20-1; 11 nucleotides line up with TRBD1. Germline lookup yields CDR1 DFQATT and CDR2 SNEGSKA (reference sequence). The ends lost 6 bases at V and 4 bases at J; junction bases unmatched: 8. The CDR3 spans 15 residues. The CDR3 region has the DNA TGCAGTGCCCGCTTGGGGGACAGGGGGAATCAGCCCCAGCATTTT. It specifies CSARLGDRGNQPQHF.

This clonotype was observed a handful of times. The chain joins TRBV6-1 to TRBJ1-5; 11 bases match TRBD1. Trimming took 7 bases from V and 2 from J; bases not matched to a gene: 10. This CDR3 has 17 amino acids. Germline CDR1 and CDR2: MNHNS and SASEGT. The chain's CDR3 is CASILGTGGFGNQPQHF. CDR3 nucleotide sequence: TGTGCCAGCATCCTTGGGACAGGGGGATTTGGCAATCAGCCCCAGCATTTT.

The chain is built from TRBV28 and TRBJ1-2; no definite D call. The length of the CDR3 is 13 residues. Germline CDR1 is MDHEN and CDR2 is SYDVKM. The V gene lost 5 bases and the J gene lost 4 bases, with 11 bases spanning the gap. CDR3 region: CASSLYRTYGYTF. The DNA of the CDR3 is TGTGCCAGCAGTCTTTACCGGACCTATGGCTACACCTTC.

This clonotype has a count of ten or more. The chain links TRBV4-1 to TRBJ2-1; D is tentatively TRBD1 or TRBD2 (6 bases each). The germline gives CDR1 MGHRA, CDR2 YSYEKL. This CDR3 is built from 15 residues. The V and J ends lost 3 bases and 3 bases respectively, with 12 bases between them. Here the CDR3 DNA reads TGCGCCAGCAGCCAGCGGGACAAGGTCTACAATGAGCAGTTCTTC. Its protein product is CASSQRDKVYNEQFF.

This clonotype was counted only a few times. The chain recombines TRBV6-2 or TRBV6-3 with TRBJ1-5; D possibly corresponds to TRBD1 (5 bases). CDR3 length: 15 amino acids. The V gene's germline CDR1 is MNHEY and CDR2 SVGEGT. V was pared by 6 bases and J by 2 bases, with 14 bases between. The CDR3 region is CASRWGDPGNQPQHF. Written as DNA, the CDR3 is TGTGCCAGCAGATGGGGGGATCCGGGCAATCAGCCCCAGCATTTT.

This clonotype was observed at least ten times. The chain employs TRBV7-3 and TRBJ2-2; TRBD2 matches 8 bases. V lost 5 bases and J lost 4; bases outside the gene matches: 6. Per germline, CDR1 SGHTA and CDR2 FQGTGA. The CDR3 covers 15 residues. The CDR3 nucleotides read TGTGCCAGCAGCCCCGGGACTAGATCCACCGGGGAGCTGTTTTTT. This sequence encodes CASSPGTRSTGELFF.

The table lists this clonotype with many counts. This chain links TRBV7-9 with TRBJ1-6; no definite D call. The CDR3 sequence is 13 residues long. Deletions cut 5 bases from V and 9 bases from J, with 11 bases between. Germline assignment: CDR1 SEHNR and CDR2 FQNEAQ (reference sequence). This chain's CDR3 is CASSPRGFSPLHF. In nucleotides, the CDR3 is TGTGCCAGCAGCCCCCGAGGTTTTTCACCCCTCCACTTT. The complete variable domain, with remaining parts taken from reference TRBV7-9 and TRBJ1-6, reads DTGVSQNPRHKITKRGQNVTFRCDPISEHNRLYWYRQTLGQGPEFLTYFQNEAQLEKSRLLSDRFSAERPKGSFSTLEIQRTEQGDSAMYLCASSPRGFSPLHFGNGTRLTVT.

This clonotype was recorded at least ten times. This chain links TRBV19 with TRBJ1-5, with D possibly TRBD1 on 5 matching bases. The germline V gene encodes CDR1 LNHDA and CDR2 SQIVND (reference sequence). This CDR3 has 16 residues. The V end lost 5 bases, the J end lost 0 bases, and 14 bases lay between the germline ends. CDR3 nucleotides: TGTGCCAGTAGTGAGCACAGGATCCCTAGCAATCAGCCCCAGCATTTT. Protein: CASSEHRIPSNQPQHF.

J is TRBJ2-5 and V is TRBV5-4; 8 nucleotides agree with TRBD1. Losses at the gene ends were 4 bases for V and 2 bases for J; bases not matched to a gene: 10. The CDR3 runs 16 residues. Germline lookup yields CDR1 SGHNT and CDR2 YYREEE (reference sequence). The CDR3 spells CASSLGLGQGQETQYF. DNA of the CDR3: TGTGCCAGCAGCCTTGGACTTGGACAGGGTCAAGAGACCCAGTACTTC.